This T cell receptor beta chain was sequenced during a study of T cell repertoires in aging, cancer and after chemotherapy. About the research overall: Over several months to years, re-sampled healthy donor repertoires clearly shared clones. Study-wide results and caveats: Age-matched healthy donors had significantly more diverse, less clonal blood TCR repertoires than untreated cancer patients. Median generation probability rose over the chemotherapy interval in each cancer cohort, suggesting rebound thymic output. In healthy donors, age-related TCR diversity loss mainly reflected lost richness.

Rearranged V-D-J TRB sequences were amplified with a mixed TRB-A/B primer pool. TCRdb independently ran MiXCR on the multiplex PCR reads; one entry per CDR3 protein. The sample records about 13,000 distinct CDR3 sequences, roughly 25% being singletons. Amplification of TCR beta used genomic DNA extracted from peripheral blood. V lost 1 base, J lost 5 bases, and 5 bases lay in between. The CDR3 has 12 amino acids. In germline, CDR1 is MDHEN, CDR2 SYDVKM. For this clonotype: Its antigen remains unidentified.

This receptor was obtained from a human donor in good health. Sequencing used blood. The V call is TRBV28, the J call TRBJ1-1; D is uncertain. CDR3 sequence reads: CASSLYGTEAFF. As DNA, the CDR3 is TGTGCCAGCAGTTTATATGGGACTGAAGCTTTCTTT.